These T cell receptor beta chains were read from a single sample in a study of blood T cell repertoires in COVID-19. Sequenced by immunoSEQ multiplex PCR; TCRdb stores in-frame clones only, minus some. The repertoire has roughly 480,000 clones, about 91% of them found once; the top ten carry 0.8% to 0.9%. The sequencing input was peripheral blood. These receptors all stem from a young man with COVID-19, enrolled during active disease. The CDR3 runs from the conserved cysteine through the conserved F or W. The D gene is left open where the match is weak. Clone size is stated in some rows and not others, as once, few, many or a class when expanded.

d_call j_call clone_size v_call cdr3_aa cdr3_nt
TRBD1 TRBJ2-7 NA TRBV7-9 CASRLGTVYEQYF TGTGCCAGCAGACTCGGGACAGTCTACGAGCAGTACTTC
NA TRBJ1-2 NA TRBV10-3 CAISEFRAGLRGYTF TGTGCCATCAGTGAGTTTCGAGCGGGGTTGCGAGGCTACACCTTC
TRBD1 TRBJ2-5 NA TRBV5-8 CASSSTGVKETQYF TGTGCCAGCAGCTCTACAGGGGTAAAAGAGACCCAGTACTTC
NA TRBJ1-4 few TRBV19 CASSRRGSGTNEKLFF TGTGCCAGTAGTAGGAGGGGATCGGGAACTAATGAAAAACTGTTTTTT
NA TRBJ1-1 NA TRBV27 CASSWTVGMQAFF TGTGCCAGCAGTTGGACAGTGGGAATGCAGGCTTTCTTT
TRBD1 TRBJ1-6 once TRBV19 CASRHTKTGGFNSPLHF TGTGCCAGTAGACATACAAAGACAGGGGGCTTCAATTCACCCCTCCACTTT
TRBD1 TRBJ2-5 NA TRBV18 CASSQGQQETQYF TGTGCCAGCTCACAGGGACAGCAAGAGACCCAGTACTTC
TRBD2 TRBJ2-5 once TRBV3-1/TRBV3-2 CASSQEGELAGVKETQYF TGTGCCAGCAGCCAAGAAGGGGAACTAGCGGGAGTGAAAGAGACCCAGTACTTC
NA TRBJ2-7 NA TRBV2 CASSDGAGPYEQYF TGTGCCAGCAGCGATGGAGCAGGGCCCTACGAGCAGTACTTC
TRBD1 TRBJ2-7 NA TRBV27 CASRSGGDEQYF TGTGCCAGCCGATCAGGGGGAGACGAGCAGTACTTC
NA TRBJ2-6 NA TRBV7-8 CASSPGLISGANVLTF TGTGCCAGCAGCCCCGGACTGATCTCTGGGGCCAACGTCCTGACTTTC
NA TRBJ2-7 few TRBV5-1 CASSLVAGSYEQYF TGCGCCAGCAGCTTGGTCGCAGGCTCCTACGAGCAGTACTTC
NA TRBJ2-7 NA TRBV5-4 CASSLHPGQGTYEQYF TGTGCCAGCAGCTTGCATCCGGGCCAGGGGACCTACGAGCAGTACTTC
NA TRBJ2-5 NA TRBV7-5 CVRRREGSRQETQYF TGTGTCAGAAGAAGGGAGGGTTCGCGGCAAGAGACCCAGTACTTC
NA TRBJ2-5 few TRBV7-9 CASSLVPTVVQETQYF TGTGCCAGCAGCTTAGTCCCGACAGTCGTTCAAGAGACCCAGTACTTC
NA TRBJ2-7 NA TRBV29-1 CSVEEQAIGEQYF TGCAGCGTTGAAGAACAGGCCATTGGCGAGCAGTACTTC
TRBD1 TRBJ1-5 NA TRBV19 CASSMSGGDQPQHF TGTGCCAGTAGTATGTCAGGGGGAGATCAGCCCCAGCATTTT
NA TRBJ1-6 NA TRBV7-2 CASSLRGIENSPLHF TGTGCCAGCAGCTTGCGGGGAATAGAGAATTCACCCCTCCACTTT
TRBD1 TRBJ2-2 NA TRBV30 CAWSFQQGAGELFF TGTGCCTGGAGTTTCCAACAGGGGGCCGGGGAGCTGTTTTTT
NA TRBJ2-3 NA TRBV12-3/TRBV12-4 CASRRTDTQYF TGTGCCAGCAGGAGAACAGATACGCAGTATTTT
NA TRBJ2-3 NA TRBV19 CASSRQVGADTQYF TGTGCCAGTAGTCGCCAGGTGGGGGCTGACACGCAGTATTTT
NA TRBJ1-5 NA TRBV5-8 CATRGRNQPQHF TGTGCCACGCGTGGGCGAAATCAGCCCCAGCATTTT
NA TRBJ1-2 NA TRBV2 CASGGSNYGYTF TGTGCCAGCGGCGGCAGTAACTATGGCTACACCTTC
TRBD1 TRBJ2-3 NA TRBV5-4 CASSWKAGGATDTQYF TGTGCCAGCAGCTGGAAAGCAGGGGGCGCGACAGATACGCAGTATTTT
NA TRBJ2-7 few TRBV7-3 CASSLTPSLFYEQYF TGTGCCAGCAGCTTAACGCCTAGTCTATTCTACGAGCAGTACTTC
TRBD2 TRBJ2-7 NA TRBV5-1 CASSPSKPGLAGNYEQYF TGCGCCAGCAGCCCGTCAAAACCGGGACTAGCGGGCAACTACGAGCAGTACTTC
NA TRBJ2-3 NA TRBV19 CASSMAGTDTQYF TGTGCCAGTAGTATGGCGGGAACAGATACGCAGTATTTT
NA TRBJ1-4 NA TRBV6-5 CASNPGQWMEKLFF TGTGCCAGCAACCCCGGACAGTGGATGGAAAAACTGTTTTTT
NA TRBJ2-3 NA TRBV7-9 CASSLGFSSTDTQYF TGTGCCAGCAGCTTGGGCTTCTCTAGCACAGATACGCAGTATTTT
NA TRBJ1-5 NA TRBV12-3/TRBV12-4 CASSELEQPQHF TGTGCCAGCAGTGAGTTGGAGCAGCCCCAGCATTTT
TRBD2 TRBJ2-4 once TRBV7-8 CASSLEVAGGPSAKNIQYF TGTGCCAGCAGCTTAGAGGTAGCGGGAGGGCCTTCCGCCAAAAACATTCAGTACTTC
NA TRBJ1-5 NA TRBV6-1 CASSEPVWQPQHF TGTGCCAGCAGTGAACCAGTTTGGCAGCCCCAGCATTTT
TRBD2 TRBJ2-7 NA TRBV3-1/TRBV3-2 CASSPGRLAGTYEQYF TGTGCCAGCAGCCCAGGGCGACTAGCGGGAACCTACGAGCAGTACTTC
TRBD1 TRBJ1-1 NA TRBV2 CASSEPGQARGTEAFF TGTGCCAGCAGTGAACCTGGACAGGCGAGGGGCACTGAAGCTTTCTTT
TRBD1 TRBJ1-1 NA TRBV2 CASTRDRGLDEAFF TGTGCCAGCACTAGGGACAGGGGATTAGATGAAGCTTTCTTT
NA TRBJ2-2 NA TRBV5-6 CASSLARYTGELFF TGTGCCAGCAGCTTGGCTAGGTACACCGGGGAGCTGTTTTTT
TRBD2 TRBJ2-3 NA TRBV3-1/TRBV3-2 CASSHGGSTDTQYF TGTGCCAGCAGCCACGGGGGGTCCACAGATACGCAGTATTTT
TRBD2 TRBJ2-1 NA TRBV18 CASSPGSGGSEQFF TGTGCCAGCTCCCCTGGGTCGGGAGGGAGTGAGCAGTTCTTC
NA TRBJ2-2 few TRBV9 CASSVYPTGVTDTGELFF TGTGCCAGCAGCGTTTACCCCACCGGGGTAACGGACACCGGGGAGCTGTTTTTT
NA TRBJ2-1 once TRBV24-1 CATSNLPSAHNEQFF TGTGCCACCAGTAATTTGCCTAGCGCCCACAATGAGCAGTTCTTC
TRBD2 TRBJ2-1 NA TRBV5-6 CASSLYGGSSYNEQFF TGTGCCAGCAGCTTGTACGGGGGGAGCTCCTACAATGAGCAGTTCTTC
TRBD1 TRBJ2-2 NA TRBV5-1 CASSRTGPSNTGELFF TGCGCCAGCAGCCGGACAGGGCCCTCGAACACCGGGGAGCTGTTTTTT
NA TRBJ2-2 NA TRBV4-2 CASSPTGENTGELFF TGTGCCAGCAGCCCGACAGGCGAGAACACCGGGGAGCTGTTTTTT
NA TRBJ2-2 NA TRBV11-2 CASSSRRGPLKNTGELFF TGTGCCAGCAGCTCAAGGCGGGGGCCCCTCAAGAACACCGGGGAGCTGTTTTTT
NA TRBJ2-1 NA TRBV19 CASSMGGNEQFF TGTGCCAGTAGTATGGGGGGAAATGAGCAGTTCTTC
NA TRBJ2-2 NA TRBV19 CASSRPGGGALFTGELFF TGTGCCAGTAGTAGACCGGGGGGCGGAGCCCTATTCACCGGGGAGCTGTTTTTT
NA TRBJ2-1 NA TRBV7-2 CASSLVVTQPYDEQFF TGTGCCAGCAGCTTAGTGGTCACCCAACCCTATGATGAGCAGTTCTTC
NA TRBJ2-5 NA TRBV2 CASSEDKGIQETQYF TGTGCCAGCAGTGAAGATAAGGGGATCCAAGAGACCCAGTACTTC
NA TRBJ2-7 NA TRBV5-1 CASSAGTFSYEQYF TGCGCCAGCAGCGCGGGGACTTTTTCCTACGAGCAGTACTTC
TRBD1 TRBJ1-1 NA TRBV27 CASSLRRGQGMNTEAFF TGTGCCAGCAGTTTAAGGAGGGGACAGGGGATGAACACTGAAGCTTTCTTT
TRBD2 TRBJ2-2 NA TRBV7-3 CASSFAGGSGELFF TGTGCCAGCAGCTTCGCGGGAGGGAGCGGGGAGCTGTTTTTT
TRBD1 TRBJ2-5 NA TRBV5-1 CASSLAGTGTQYF TGCGCCAGCAGCTTGGCAGGGACAGGGACCCAGTACTTC
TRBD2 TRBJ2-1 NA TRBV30 CARGLAGAGNEQFF TGTGCCCGAGGACTAGCGGGAGCGGGTAATGAGCAGTTCTTC
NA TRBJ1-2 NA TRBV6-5 CASSKGMLNYGYTF TGTGCCAGCAGTAAGGGGATGCTTAACTATGGCTACACCTTC